These 22 T cell receptor beta chains originate from one sample sequenced in a study of early T cells in non-severe SARS-CoV-2 infection. TCRdb redid the calling of the 5' RACE reads with MiXCR, one entry per CDR3 protein. The data hold tens of thousands of distinct CDR3 sequences, with roughly 5.3% observed a single time. Sequenced: whole blood. The receptor set was obtained from an adult who was a healthcare worker with PCR-confirmed SARS-CoV-2 infection or an uninfected control (not recorded which).

This clonotype has a count of ten or more. The rearrangement links TRBV20-1 to TRBJ1-5; D gene ambiguous. The CDR3 is 15 amino acids. V lost 3 bases to trimming and J lost 4 bases, with 16 bases between them. The V gene's germline CDR1 is DFQATT and CDR2 SNEGSKA (reference sequence). The CDR3: CSAREGLLENQPQHF. The CDR3 nucleotides read TGCAGTGCTAGGGAGGGCCTCCTGGAAAATCAGCCCCAGCATTTT.

About this clonotype itself: A read error may be the cause here, since a much bigger clone is one base away. This sequence joins TRBV4-1 and TRBJ2-1; D assignment may be TRBD1 or TRBD2 (5 bases each). This CDR3 is built from 13 residues. From germline, CDR1 is MGHRA and CDR2 YSYEKL. CDR3 region: CASCQVGTNEQFF. The CDR3 nucleotides are TGCGCCAGCTGCCAAGTTGGGACCAATGAGCAGTTCTTC.

Many counts were recorded for this clonotype. The chain joins TRBV10-2 to TRBJ2-2, with 8 nucleotides matching TRBD2. V was clipped by 6 bases and J by 5 bases; unmatched bases: 8. Per the germline V gene, CDR1 is WSHSY and CDR2 is SAAADI. The CDR3 length is 15 residues. The CDR3 loop is CASRASGFMTGELFF. DNA for the CDR3: TGCGCCAGCAGGGCTAGCGGGTTTATGACCGGGGAGCTGTTTTTT.

This clonotype came up many times. V gene TRBV12-3 or TRBV12-4 combines with J gene TRBJ2-4; TRBD2 is a possible D gene (7 bases). The CDR3 is 13 amino acids. V lost 7 bases to trimming and J lost 9 bases, with 16 bases between them. CDR3 sequence: CASTWGGGAIQYF. The CDR3, as DNA: TGTGCCAGCACCTGGGGGGGCGGGGCCATTCAGTACTTC.

This clonotype was recorded a few times. The chain uses TRBV11-2 and TRBJ1-1; D might be TRBD1 (6 bases). CDR3 length: 16 residues. Trimming stripped 0 bases from V and 2 bases from J, with 13 bases between. Germline V gene sequence: CDR1 SGHAT, CDR2 FQNNGV. CDR3 in DNA: TGTGCCAGCAGCTTAGAGGGGGCCGGGGTTAACACTGAAGCTTTCTTT. As protein: CASSLEGAGVNTEAFF.

This clonotype was observed a handful of times. A read error may produce the germline difference seen at one junction end. The chain links TRBV6-8 to TRBJ2-1; TRBD2 aligns across 9 bases. Germline loops: CDR1 MNHGY, CDR2 SAAAGT. This CDR3 spans 15 amino acids. In DNA form, the CDR3 reads TGTGCCAGCAGTTACTCCGGGACTAGCTACGATGAGCAGTTCTTC. It is translated as CASSYSGTSYDEQFF.

With regard to this clonotype: The junction shows a germline mismatch at one end, possibly a read error. This chain links TRBV7-8 with TRBJ2-5; 7 bases agree with TRBD2. CDR3 size: 15 residues. CDR1 and CDR2 (germline): SGHVS, FQNEAQ. CDR3 in DNA: TGTGCCAGCAGCTTAGCGTGGGGGGGAGGAGAGACCCAATACTTC. Translation: CASSLAWGGGETQYF.

This clonotype came up a few times. The CDR3 coding sequence is TGTGCCAGCAGTGACGGAGAGACCCAGTACTTC. This encodes CASSDGETQYF. The rearrangement uses TRBV7-9 and TRBJ2-5; D is unclear. The germline gives CDR1 SEHNR, CDR2 FQNEAQ (reference sequence). Trimming removed 6 bases at V and 4 bases at J, with 6 bases between. This CDR3 comprises 11 residues.

V and J are TRBV6-5 and TRBJ2-7, with a weak D call TRBD2 (6 bases). V was cut by 2 bases and J by 2 bases, with 13 bases left in between. The CDR3 runs 15 residues. Germline loops: CDR1 MNHEY, CDR2 SVGAGI. Here the CDR3 DNA reads TGTGCCAGCAGTTACGGGACGGGGGTCACCTACGAGCAGTACTTC. Its protein product is CASSYGTGVTYEQYF.

In its sample, this clonotype was seen many times. The CDR3 DNA is TGTGCCAGCAGGACGGGGTTGGAGAATGGCTACACCTTC. Its protein product is CASRTGLENGYTF. The chain combines TRBV6-6 with TRBJ1-2; the D is unclear. V was cut by 6 bases and J by 6 bases, with 14 bases left in between. This CDR3 spans 13 amino acids. Germline V gives CDR1 MNHNY, CDR2 SVGAGI (reference sequence).

V and J are TRBV2 and TRBJ2-1; 12 nucleotides align to TRBD2. Germline trimming cut 3 bases from V and 5 bases from J; bases unmatched to any gene: 8. Germline-derived CDR1 and CDR2 are SNHLY and FYNNEI. This CDR3 is 17 amino acids long. DNA for the CDR3: TGTGCCAGCAGTGAGGCTAGCGGGGGGGCCGTGCACAATGAGCAGTTCTTC. It codes for CASSEASGGAVHNEQFF.

In its sample, this clonotype was seen a few times. This sequence joins TRBV27 and TRBJ2-7, with TRBD1 identical over 7 bases. This CDR3 has 18 amino acids. From germline, CDR1 is MNHEY and CDR2 SMNVEV (reference sequence). The V segment lost 2 bases and the J segment 0 bases; nucleotides outside the gene matches: 13. CDR3 in amino acids: CASSLRGRTGVVSYEQYF. The CDR3, as DNA: TGTGCCAGCAGTTTAAGGGGGCGAACAGGGGTCGTCTCCTACGAGCAGTACTTC.

This clonotype has a count of ten or more. The CDR3 DNA reads as TGCAGTGCCTGCCAGGGCGGGCTCCAAGAGACCCAGTACTTC. The encoded protein is CSACQGGLQETQYF. This sequence joins TRBV20-1 and TRBJ2-5; D might be TRBD1 or TRBD2, each matching 5 bases. There are 14 residues in the CDR3. V lost 6 bases, J lost 1 base, and 15 bases lay in between. The germline V gene has CDR1 DFQATT and CDR2 SNEGSKA (reference sequence).

The chain employs TRBV7-2 and TRBJ2-2; maybe TRBD1 (6 bases). Germline V gives CDR1 SGHTA, CDR2 FQGNSA. Deletions cut 5 bases from V and 1 base from J, with 14 bases between. The CDR3 loop spans 16 amino acids. The CDR3 bases are TGTGCCAGCAGCACCCAGGGGAGAGGGAACACCGGGGAGCTGTTTTTT. The encoded protein is CASSTQGRGNTGELFF.

This clonotype was seen many times. This sequence joins TRBV4-1 and TRBJ2-1; 12 nucleotides agree with TRBD2. CDR3 length equals 19 residues. Trimming cost V 2 bases and J 5 bases; bases outside gene matches: 13. Germline CDR1 and CDR2: MGHRA and YSYEKL. The chain's CDR3 is CASSQLMASGGAIHNEQFF. The CDR3 DNA sequence: TGCGCCAGCAGCCAACTTATGGCTAGCGGGGGGGCGATCCACAATGAGCAGTTCTTC.

This clonotype was seen only a few times. CDR3: CASSRHFIQETQYF. CDR3 in DNA: TGTGCCAGCAGCCGCCACTTTATCCAAGAGACCCAGTACTTC. V and J are TRBV11-2 and TRBJ2-5; no definite D call. Trimming stripped 5 bases from V and 1 base from J, with 11 bases between. The CDR3 extends over 14 amino acids. Per the germline V gene, CDR1 is SGHAT and CDR2 is FQNNGV.

This clonotype was seen a handful of times. This chain joins TRBV28 and TRBJ2-1; 9 nucleotides align to TRBD2. Germline lookup yields CDR1 MDHEN and CDR2 SYDVKM. The V and J ends lost 6 bases and 7 bases, in that order; junction bases with no gene match: 13. The CDR3 extends over 16 amino acids. The DNA of the CDR3 is TGTGCCAGCAGCCCGACTGGCGGGGGGGTCTCAAATGAGCAGTTCTTC. Residues: CASSPTGGGVSNEQFF. The complete variable domain, with remaining parts taken from reference TRBV28 and TRBJ2-1, reads DVKVTQSSRYLVKRTGEKVFLECVQDMDHENMFWYRQDPGLGLRLIYFSYDVKMKEKGDIPEGYSVSREKKERFSLILESASTNQTSMYLCASSPTGGGVSNEQFFGPGTRLTVL.

This clonotype appeared many times. The J gene is TRBJ2-7, the V gene TRBV9; TRBD1 agrees at 8 bases. The CDR3 length is 14 residues. V shed 4 bases and J 3 bases; nucleotides not matched to a gene: 6. Germline V gene lookup returns CDR1 SGDLS and CDR2 YYNGEE. The chain's CDR3 is CASSSGGQGYEQYF. The CDR3 coding sequence is TGTGCCAGCAGCTCAGGAGGACAGGGCTACGAGCAGTACTTC.

This clonotype has ten or more counts. This chain uses TRBV6-2 or TRBV6-3 with TRBJ2-7; TRBD1 agrees at 9 bases. The CDR3 is 16 amino acids. In germline, CDR1 is MNHEY, CDR2 SVGEGT. V dropped 2 bases and J dropped 5; count of bases not matched to a gene: 10. The CDR3 DNA reads as TGTGCCAGCAGTTACACATCCGGGACAGGGTGGAACGAGCAGTACTTC. This gives the protein CASSYTSGTGWNEQYF.

The sample holds a few counts of this clonotype. The gene calls are TRBV20-1 and TRBJ1-1; unclear D gene. Trimming pared 3 bases from V and 1 base from J, leaving 9 bases between. This CDR3 region has 13 residues. CDR1 and CDR2 (germline): DFQATT, SNEGSKA (reference sequence). CDR3 region: CSASHRKNTEAFF. The CDR3 DNA reads as TGCAGTGCTAGTCATCGCAAGAACACTGAAGCTTTCTTT.

V gene TRBV15 combines with J gene TRBJ2-7; TRBD2 agrees at 8 bases. V gave up 0 bases and J gave up 2 bases; unmatched junction bases: 3. The germline V gene encodes CDR1 LNHNV and CDR2 YYDKDF (reference sequence). The CDR3 contains 15 residues. In DNA, the CDR3 is TGTGCCACCAGCAGAGATCGGGAGGGAGCCTACGAGCAGTACTTC. This codes for CATSRDREGAYEQYF.

This clonotype was detected many times. The rearrangement links TRBV20-1 to TRBJ1-5; D is unclear. The V gene lost 0 bases and the J gene lost 5 bases, with 14 bases spanning the gap. The CDR3 consists of 15 residues. Germline CDR1 and CDR2: DFQATT and SNEGSKA (reference sequence). CDR3 DNA: TGCAGTGCTAGAGATACGGGCCAGAGACATCAGCCCCAGCATTTT. Its protein is CSARDTGQRHQPQHF.